Shown below are 13 T cell receptor beta chains from a single sample sequenced in a study of blood T cell repertoires in COVID-19 (dated by TCRdb to about 2020). The library relied on the immunoSEQ multiplex PCR assay. TCRdb carries this immuneACCESS record with in-frame sequences only. Its versions omit some clonotypes, under half of them owing to an unresolved V gene in the studies checked, with the rest unexplained. This sample has roughly 55,000 clones in its table, and roughly four fifths of those were observed once. The ten top clones hold less than 2% of the sample. The source material was peripheral blood. These receptors all stem from a woman aged 55-70 years with acute or convalescent COVID-19.

The CDR3 is CASSLGHTGRNDRVENTIYF. The CDR3 DNA is TGTGCCAGCAGCTTAGGTCATACAGGGCGGAATGATAGAGTGGAAAACACCATATATTTT. The V and J genes are TRBV11-3 and TRBJ1-3, with D maybe TRBD1 (6 bases). Trimming left V 1 base short and J 6 bases short, with 28 bases between. This CDR3 comprises 20 residues. Germline V gene sequence: CDR1 SGHNT, CDR2 YENEEA.

The CDR3 DNA sequence: TGCAGCGGGACTAGCGGGTTCCGGGAGCAGTACTTC. Translating gives CSGTSGFREQYF. The chain recombines TRBV29-1 with TRBJ2-7; the match to TRBD2 covers 11 bases. V dropped 7 bases and J dropped 7; count of bases not matched to a gene: 6. The CDR3 has 12 amino acids. Germline values: CDR1 SQVTM, CDR2 ANQGSEA.

The chain couples TRBV5-5 to TRBJ1-4; D gene uncertain. Germline CDR1 and CDR2: SGHKS and YYEKEE (reference sequence). Trimming took off 0 bases at V and 7 bases at J, with 10 bases between the two ends. This CDR3 has 14 residues. The CDR3 nucleotides are TGTGCCAGCAGCTTGGGCCCCCTCGGTGAAAAACTGTTTTTT. Amino acids: CASSLGPLGEKLFF.

This clone was seen once. The rearrangement uses TRBV11-2 and TRBJ1-2, with 10 bases aligning to TRBD1. The CDR3 contains 16 residues. V dropped 5 bases and J dropped 4; count of bases not matched to a gene: 10. Germline CDR1 reads SGHAT; CDR2 reads FQNNGV. The CDR3 reads CASSPAGTGVFYGYTF. The CDR3 bases are TGTGCCAGCAGCCCAGCCGGGACAGGGGTCTTCTATGGCTACACCTTC.

This chain links TRBV19 with TRBJ1-1, with 9 bases aligning to TRBD1. Trimming removed 6 bases from V and 4 bases from J; junction bases left unmatched: 3. CDR1 and CDR2 (germline): LNHDA, SQIVND (reference sequence). The length of the CDR3 is 13 residues. The CDR3 nucleotides read TGTGCCAGTAGAAGGGACAGGGCCACTGAAGCTTTCTTT. This codes for CASRRDRATEAFF.

The chain joins TRBV14 to TRBJ1-2; D is uncertain. V lost 0 bases and J 4 bases, leaving 15 bases between the germline ends. Per the germline V gene, CDR1 is SGHDN and CDR2 is FVKESK. This CDR3 has 16 residues. The CDR3 region has the DNA TGTGCCAGCAGCCAAGATTCGGTGGGTGCGGTCTATGGCTACACCTTC. It is translated as CASSQDSVGAVYGYTF.

V usage is TRBV12-3 or TRBV12-4 and J usage is TRBJ1-1, with TRBD1 as a possible D gene (6 bases). With 3 bases removed from V and 8 bases from J, the gap between germline ends came to 10 bases. The CDR3 covers 12 residues. The CDR3 sequence is CASSFWGTEAFF. The CDR3 bases are TGTGCCAGCAGTTTCTGGGGGACAGAAGCTTTCTTT.

The chain employs TRBV27 and TRBJ1-2; D remains unclear. The V and J ends lost 4 bases and 5 bases respectively, with 23 bases between them. In germline, CDR1 is MNHEY, CDR2 SMNVEV (reference sequence). CDR3 length: 17 residues. The CDR3 reads CASSSHETGRNLYGYTF. As DNA, the CDR3 is TGTGCCAGCAGTTCGCATGAGACCGGGAGAAATCTGTATGGCTACACCTTC.

The chain carries TRBV3-1 (or the pseudogene TRBV3-2) and TRBJ1-1, with a weak D call TRBD1 (6 bases). Germline CDR1 is LGHDT and CDR2 is YNNKEL (reference sequence). The CDR3 runs 13 residues. Trimming pared 2 bases from V and 9 bases from J, leaving 13 bases between. CDR3: CASSQQTGGKAFF. The CDR3 DNA is TGTGCCAGCAGCCAACAGACAGGTGGGAAAGCTTTCTTT.

The chain carries TRBV13 and TRBJ2-3; TRBD2 might be the D (6 bases). Between the trimmed V and J ends, which lost 2 bases and 1 base, there was a span of 22 bases. This CDR3 contains 19 residues. From germline, CDR1 is PRHDT and CDR2 FYEKMQ (reference sequence). CDR3 region: CASSLRITSGVGGTDTQYF. Written as DNA, the CDR3 is TGTGCCAGCAGCTTACGAATAACGTCGGGGGTGGGTGGCACAGATACGCAGTATTTT. The full variable domain, its missing parts supplied by reference TRBV13 and TRBJ2-3, is AAGVIQSPRHLIKEKRETATLKCYPIPRHDTVYWYQQGPGQDPQFLISFYEKMQSDKGSIPDRFSAQQFSDYHSELNMSSLELGDSALYFCASSLRITSGVGGTDTQYFGPGTRLTVL.

The chain is built from TRBV5-1 and TRBJ1-1; a possible D gene is TRBD1 (6 bases). CDR3 size: 13 residues. The germline V and J ends were trimmed by 3 bases and 8 bases, with 14 bases remaining between them. CDR1 and CDR2 (germline): SGHRS, YFSETQ. In nucleotides, the CDR3 is TGCGCCAGCAGCTCCCACCTGGGGACAGAAGCTTTCTTT. This codes for CASSSHLGTEAFF.

CDR3 sequence: CASSLGRNTIYF. The CDR3, as DNA: TGTGCCAGCAGCTTAGGGAGGAACACCATATATTTT. The chain combines TRBV11-2 with TRBJ1-3; D gene uncertain. CDR1 SGHAT and CDR2 FQNNGV come from the germline V gene. The CDR3 runs 12 residues. V dropped 1 base and J dropped 7 bases, with 5 bases sitting between them.

The gene calls are TRBV28 and TRBJ1-1; 7 bases line up with TRBD1. The CDR3 covers 13 residues. Germline assignment: CDR1 MDHEN and CDR2 SYDVKM. V shed 3 bases, J shed 9 bases, and the junction held 7 bases outside the gene matches. CDR3 in amino acids: CASSFTGTAKAFF. The CDR3 coding sequence is TGTGCCAGCAGTTTCACCGGGACAGCTAAAGCTTTCTTT.